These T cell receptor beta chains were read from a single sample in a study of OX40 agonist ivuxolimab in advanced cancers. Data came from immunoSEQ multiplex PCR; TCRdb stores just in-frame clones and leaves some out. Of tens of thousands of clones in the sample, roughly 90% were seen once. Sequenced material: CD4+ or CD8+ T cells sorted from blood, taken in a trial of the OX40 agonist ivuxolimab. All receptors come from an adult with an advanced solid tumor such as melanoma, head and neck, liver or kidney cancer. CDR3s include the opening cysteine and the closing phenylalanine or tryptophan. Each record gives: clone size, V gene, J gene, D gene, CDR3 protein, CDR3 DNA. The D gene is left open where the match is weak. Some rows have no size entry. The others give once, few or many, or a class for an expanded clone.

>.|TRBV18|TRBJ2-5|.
CASSPPQTLETQYF
TGTGCCAGCTCACCACCCCAGACATTGGAGACCCAGTACTTC
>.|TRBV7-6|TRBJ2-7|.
CASSTAGSSYEQYF
TGTGCCAGCAGCACGGCGGGAAGCTCCTACGAGCAGTACTTC
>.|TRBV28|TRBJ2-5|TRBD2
CASSDLAVKETQYF
TGTGCCAGCAGTGATCTAGCGGTTAAAGAGACCCAGTACTTC
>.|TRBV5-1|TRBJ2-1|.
CASSLLVADEQFF
TGCGCCAGCAGCCTACTAGTCGCGGATGAGCAGTTCTTC
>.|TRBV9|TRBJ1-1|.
CASSVGLGGNTEAFF
TGTGCCAGCAGCGTAGGCCTGGGGGGGAACACTGAAGCTTTCTTT
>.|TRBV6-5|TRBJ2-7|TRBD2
CASRRGGSGSYEQYF
TGTGCCAGCAGGAGGGGGGGTAGCGGGAGTTACGAGCAGTACTTC
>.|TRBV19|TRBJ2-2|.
CASRTTGGASGELFF
TGTGCCAGTAGGACGACGGGGGGCGCGTCCGGGGAGCTGTTTTTT
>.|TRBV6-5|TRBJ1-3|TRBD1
CASSGTGVGNTIYF
TGTGCCAGCAGTGGGACAGGGGTAGGAAACACCATATATTTT
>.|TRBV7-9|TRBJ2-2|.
CASSLVTGELFF
TGTGCCAGCAGCTTAGTCACCGGGGAGCTGTTTTTT
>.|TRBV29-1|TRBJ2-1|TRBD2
CSVEPGTSGNYNEQFF
TGCAGCGTTGAACCCGGGACTAGCGGCAACTACAATGAGCAGTTCTTC
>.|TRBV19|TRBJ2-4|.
CASSPTGTSPGYF
TGTGCCAGTAGTCCAACCGGGACTTCCCCTGGGTACTTC
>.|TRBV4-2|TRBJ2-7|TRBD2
CASSQGTSGSSEQYF
TGTGCCAGCAGCCAAGGGACTAGCGGGAGTTCCGAGCAGTACTTC
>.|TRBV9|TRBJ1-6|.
CASRGANSPLHF
TGTGCCAGCAGAGGGGCTAATTCACCCCTCCACTTT
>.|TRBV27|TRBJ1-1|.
CASQSVPGYLNTEAFF
TGTGCCAGCCAATCTGTCCCTGGTTATTTGAACACTGAAGCTTTCTTT
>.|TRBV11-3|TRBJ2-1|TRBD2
CASSNRTSEQFF
TGTGCCAGCAGCAACCGGACTAGCGAGCAGTTCTTC
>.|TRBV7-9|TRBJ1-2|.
CASSLVASYGYTF
TGTGCCAGCAGCCTCGTAGCGAGCTATGGCTACACCTTC
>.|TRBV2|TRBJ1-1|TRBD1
CASNWARQGRNTEAFF
TGTGCCAGCAACTGGGCCCGACAGGGACGGAACACTGAAGCTTTCTTT
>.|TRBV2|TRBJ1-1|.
CASSAESNTEAFF
TGTGCCAGCAGTGCGGAGTCCAACACTGAAGCTTTCTTT
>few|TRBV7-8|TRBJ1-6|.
CASSSQGAGSPLHF
TGTGCCAGCAGCTCGCAAGGAGCGGGGTCACCCCTCCACTTT
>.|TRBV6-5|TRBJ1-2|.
CASSYSGGVWRGYTF
TGTGCCAGCAGTTACAGCGGAGGGGTATGGCGTGGCTACACCTTC
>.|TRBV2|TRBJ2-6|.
CASSEARGGAGANVLTF
TGTGCCAGCAGTGAAGCGCGAGGGGGTGCTGGGGCCAACGTCCTGACTTTC
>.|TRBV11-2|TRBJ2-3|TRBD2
CASSLFLVREGDTQYF
TGTGCCAGCAGCTTATTTTTGGTGCGGGAGGGAGATACGCAGTATTTT
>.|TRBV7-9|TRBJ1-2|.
CAIRVQLGYTF
TGTGCCATCAGGGTTCAGTTAGGCTACACCTTC
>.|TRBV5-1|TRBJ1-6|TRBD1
CASSSDRSDSPLHF
TGCGCCAGCAGCTCGGACAGGAGTGACTCACCCCTCCACTTT
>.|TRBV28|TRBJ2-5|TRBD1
CASGVAGTGEETQYF
TGTGCCAGCGGCGTAGCCGGGACAGGGGAAGAGACCCAGTACTTC
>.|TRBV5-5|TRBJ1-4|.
CASSSLTTTNEKLFF
TGTGCCAGCAGCAGTTTGACAACAACTAATGAAAAACTGTTTTTT
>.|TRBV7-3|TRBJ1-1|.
CASSRTANLGEAFF
TGTGCCAGCAGCCGAACAGCGAATCTTGGGGAAGCTTTCTTT
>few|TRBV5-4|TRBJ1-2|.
CASSLVGNEGYTF
TGTGCCAGCAGCTTGGTAGGGAATGAAGGCTACACCTTC
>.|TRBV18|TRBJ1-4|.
CASSPLQGAPNEKLFF
TGTGCCAGCTCACCGCTCCAAGGGGCCCCTAATGAAAAACTGTTTTTT
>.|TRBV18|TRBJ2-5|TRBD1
CASSPLEGARETQYF
TGTGCCAGCTCACCACTAGAGGGGGCTCGAGAGACCCAGTACTTC
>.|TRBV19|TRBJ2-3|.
CASSSGRLSSTDTQYF
TGTGCCAGTAGTAGCGGCCGACTCTCTAGCACAGATACGCAGTATTTT
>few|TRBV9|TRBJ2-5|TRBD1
CASSVGDRGQSETQYF
TGTGCCAGCAGCGTAGGCGACAGGGGCCAGTCAGAGACCCAGTACTTC
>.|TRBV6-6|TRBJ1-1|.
CASRTPGDTEAFF
TGTGCCAGCAGAACGCCGGGGGACACTGAAGCTTTCTTT
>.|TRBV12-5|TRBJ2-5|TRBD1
CASGLTGTGEETQYF
TGTGCTAGTGGTTTGACCGGGACAGGGGAAGAGACCCAGTACTTC
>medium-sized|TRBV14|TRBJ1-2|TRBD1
CASSPWDSGYGYTF
TGTGCCAGCAGCCCCTGGGACAGCGGGTATGGCTACACCTTC
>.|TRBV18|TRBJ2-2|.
CASSPQPVGELFF
TGTGCCAGCTCACCGCAACCTGTCGGGGAGCTGTTTTTT
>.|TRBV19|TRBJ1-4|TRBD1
CASRQRDSLYEKLFF
TGTGCCAGCCGCCAGAGGGACAGTCTGTATGAAAAACTGTTTTTT
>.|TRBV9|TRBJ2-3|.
CASSVTPTDTQYF
TGTGCCAGCAGCGTAACCCCCACAGATACGCAGTATTTT
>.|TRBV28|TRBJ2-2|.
CASTPAKTGELFF
TGTGCCAGCACCCCAGCTAAAACCGGGGAGCTGTTTTTT
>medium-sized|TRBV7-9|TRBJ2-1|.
CASSLAGGGDEQFF
TGTGCCAGCAGCTTAGCGGGAGGGGGTGATGAGCAGTTCTTC
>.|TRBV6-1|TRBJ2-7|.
CASSTLAGMNEQYF
TGTGCCAGCAGCACCCTCGCGGGAATGAACGAGCAGTACTTC
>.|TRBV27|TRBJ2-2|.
CASTLGGTGELFF
TGTGCCAGCACCCTGGGAGGCACCGGGGAGCTGTTTTTT
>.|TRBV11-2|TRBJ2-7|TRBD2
CASSPLAGASYEQYF
TGTGCCAGCAGCCCATTAGCGGGAGCCTCCTACGAGCAGTACTTC
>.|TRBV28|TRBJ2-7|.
CASSSPRYEQYF
TGTGCCAGCAGTTCCCCTCGCTACGAGCAGTACTTC
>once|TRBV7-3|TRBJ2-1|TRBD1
CASSIQGSSYNEQFF
TGTGCCAGCAGCATACAGGGGAGCTCCTACAATGAGCAGTTCTTC
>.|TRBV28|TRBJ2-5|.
CASSLLPGIKQETQYF
TGTGCCAGCAGTTTACTTCCGGGAATAAAACAAGAGACCCAGTACTTC
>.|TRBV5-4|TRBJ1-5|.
CASSSGGGGNQPQHF
TGTGCCAGCAGCTCGGGGGGGGGCGGCAATCAGCCCCAGCATTTT
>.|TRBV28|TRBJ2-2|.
CASSPGGRELFF
TGTGCCAGCAGTCCAGGGGGGCGGGAGCTGTTTTTT
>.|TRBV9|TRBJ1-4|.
CASSSSPATNEKLFF
TGTGCCAGCAGCTCCTCCCCCGCAACTAATGAAAAACTGTTTTTT
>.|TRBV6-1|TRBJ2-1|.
CASSPRPEQFF
TGTGCCAGCAGTCCTCGACCTGAGCAGTTCTTC